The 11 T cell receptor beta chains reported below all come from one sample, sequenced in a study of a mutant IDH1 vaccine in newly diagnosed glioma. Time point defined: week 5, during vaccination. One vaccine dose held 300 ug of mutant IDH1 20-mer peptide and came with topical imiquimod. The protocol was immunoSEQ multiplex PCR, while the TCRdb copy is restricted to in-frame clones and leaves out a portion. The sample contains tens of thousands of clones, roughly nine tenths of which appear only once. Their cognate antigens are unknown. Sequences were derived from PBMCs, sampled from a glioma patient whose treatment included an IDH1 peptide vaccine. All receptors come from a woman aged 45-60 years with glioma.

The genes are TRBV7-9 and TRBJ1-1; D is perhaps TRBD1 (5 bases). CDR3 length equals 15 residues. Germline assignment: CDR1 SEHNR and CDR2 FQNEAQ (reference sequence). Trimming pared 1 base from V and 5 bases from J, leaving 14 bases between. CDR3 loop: CASSLDSREGTEAFF. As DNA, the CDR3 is TGTGCCAGCAGCTTAGACAGCAGGGAGGGTACTGAAGCTTTCTTT.

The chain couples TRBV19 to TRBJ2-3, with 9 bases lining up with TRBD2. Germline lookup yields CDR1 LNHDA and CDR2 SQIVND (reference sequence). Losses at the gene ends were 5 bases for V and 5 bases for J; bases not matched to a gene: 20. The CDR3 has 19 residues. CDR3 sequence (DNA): TGTGCCAGTAGTTTTGACTTTAGCGGGAGAAGCAGGGAGGAAGATACGCAGTATTTT. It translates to CASSFDFSGRSREEDTQYF.

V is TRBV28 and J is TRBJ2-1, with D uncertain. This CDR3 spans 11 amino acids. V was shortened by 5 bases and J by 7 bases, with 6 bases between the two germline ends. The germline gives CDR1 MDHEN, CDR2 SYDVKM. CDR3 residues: CASSIRNEQFF. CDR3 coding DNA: TGTGCCAGCAGTATCCGGAATGAGCAGTTCTTC.

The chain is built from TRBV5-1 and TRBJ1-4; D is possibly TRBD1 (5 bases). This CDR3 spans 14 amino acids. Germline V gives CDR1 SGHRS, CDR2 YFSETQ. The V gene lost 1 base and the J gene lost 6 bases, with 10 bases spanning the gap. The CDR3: CASSLLGRDEKLFF. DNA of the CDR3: TGCGCCAGCAGCTTGTTGGGGCGGGATGAAAAACTGTTTTTT.

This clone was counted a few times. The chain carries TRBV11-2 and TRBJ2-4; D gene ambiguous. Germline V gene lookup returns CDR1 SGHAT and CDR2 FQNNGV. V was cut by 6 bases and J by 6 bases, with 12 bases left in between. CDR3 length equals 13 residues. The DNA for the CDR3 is TGTGCCAGCAGGGACCTAATGAGAAACATTCAGTACTTC. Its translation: CASRDLMRNIQYF.

The CDR3 here is CASSLPGSSFATQYF. CDR3 DNA sequence: TGCGCCAGCAGCTTGCCCGGGAGCTCCTTTGCTACGCAGTATTTT. The chain joins TRBV5-1 to TRBJ2-3; D might be TRBD2 (6 bases). Germline assignment: CDR1 SGHRS and CDR2 YFSETQ. V lost 1 base, J lost 8 bases, and 17 bases lay in between. The CDR3 consists of 15 residues.

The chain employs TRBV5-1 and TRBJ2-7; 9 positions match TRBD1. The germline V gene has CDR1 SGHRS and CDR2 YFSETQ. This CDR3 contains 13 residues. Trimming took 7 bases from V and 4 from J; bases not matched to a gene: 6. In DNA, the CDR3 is TGCGCCAGCGGTACCGGGACAGGGTACGAGCAGTACTTC. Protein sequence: CASGTGTGYEQYF.

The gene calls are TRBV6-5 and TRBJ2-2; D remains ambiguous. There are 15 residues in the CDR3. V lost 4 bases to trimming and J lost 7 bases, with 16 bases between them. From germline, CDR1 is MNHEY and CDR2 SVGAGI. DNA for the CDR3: TGTGCCAGCAGTTTAGGCGGTGAATATGGCGGGGAGCTGTTTTTT. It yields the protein CASSLGGEYGGELFF.

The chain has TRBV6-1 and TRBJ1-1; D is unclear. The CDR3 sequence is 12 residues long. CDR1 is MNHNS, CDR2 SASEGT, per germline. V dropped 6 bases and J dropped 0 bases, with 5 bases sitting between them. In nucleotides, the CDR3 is TGTGCCAGCAGGGGCTTGAACACTGAAGCTTTCTTT. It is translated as CASRGLNTEAFF.

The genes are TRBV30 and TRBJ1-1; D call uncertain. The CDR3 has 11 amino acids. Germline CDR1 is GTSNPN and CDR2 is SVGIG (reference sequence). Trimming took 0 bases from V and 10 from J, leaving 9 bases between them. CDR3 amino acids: CAWSVQLRAFF. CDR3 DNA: TGTGCCTGGAGTGTTCAGCTCAGAGCTTTCTTT.

CDR3 DNA sequence: TGTGCCAGCAGTTTCACGAAGACAGGGAACTATGGCTACACCTTC. As protein: CASSFTKTGNYGYTF. The genes are TRBV6-5 and TRBJ1-2; 7 nucleotides align to TRBD1. V lost 4 bases and J lost 2; bases outside the gene matches: 7. Germline V gene lookup returns CDR1 MNHEY and CDR2 SVGAGI. The length of the CDR3 is 15 residues.